The sequence of this T cell receptor (beta chain) was determined in a study of technical replicates of blood from a handful of donors. Libraries were prepared by immunoSEQ multiplex PCR; TCRdb keeps only in-frame clonotypes and omits some of them. The sample includes about 83,000 clones, 75% to 95% of them seen just once. The V segment lost 1 base and the J segment 3 bases; nucleotides outside the gene matches: 3. The CDR3 runs to 15 residues. The V gene's germline CDR1 is SGHDN and CDR2 FVKESK. The source material was T cells isolated from PBMCs. The receptor comes from a human donor in good health. This rearrangement joins TRBV14 to TRBJ2-7; 10 bases align to TRBD2. The CDR3: CASSQGLAGHYEQYF. The DNA for the CDR3 is TGTGCCAGCAGCCAAGGACTAGCGGGCCACTACGAGCAGTACTTC.